This T cell receptor (beta chain) was observed in a study of cytomegalovirus exposure and HLA in healthy donors. Broader study findings: Confirmation was obtained in vitro that a few CMV-associated chains are specific for CMV antigens.

Germline lookup yields CDR1 SGHDT and CDR2 YYEEEE. The CDR3 consists of 13 residues. V lost 3 bases to trimming and J lost 3 bases; unmatched junction nucleotides: 0. Note on this clone: Its antigen remains unidentified.

The study ran its PCR with 60 Vbeta and 13 Jbeta primers. Measured with immunoSEQ multiplex PCR; TCRdb has only the in-frame clones, and not every one. The sample holds more than 150,000 clones; roughly three quarters are singletons and the top ten take less than 2.5%. This TCR derives from a woman younger than 45 in good health and CMV-seropositive. The chain joins TRBV5-6 to TRBJ2-1; TRBD1 aligns across 7 bases. The material sequenced was PBMCs. CDR3 sequence reads: CASSYRGYNEQFF. The CDR3 bases are TGTGCCAGCAGCTACAGGGGCTACAATGAGCAGTTCTTC.